The 20 T cell receptor beta chains reported below all come from one sample, sequenced in a study of molecular identifiers for immune sequencing clone quantification. Each CDR3 protein gets one entry after TCRdb re-called the PCR reads with MiXCR. This table has roughly 93,000 distinct CDR3 sequences, roughly 25% appearing once. Sequencing input: naive CD8+ T cells from blood, with Jurkat cell RNA spiked in. The subset: FACS-sorted CD8+CD4-CCR7+CD45RA+ naive T cells. The receptor set was obtained from a human donor in good health. Some libraries in this study had Jurkat cell RNA spiked in.

This clonotype was seen ten or more times. V is TRBV9 and J is TRBJ1-2; no clear D. V lost 0 bases and J 2 bases, leaving 8 bases between the germline ends. Germline CDR1 and CDR2: SGDLS and YYNGEE. CDR3 size: 14 residues. The CDR3 nucleotides are TGTGCCAGCAGCGTAGGTTCGGAGAACTATGGCTACACCTTC. Translation: CASSVGSENYGYTF.

The rearrangement joins TRBV20-1 to TRBJ2-1; 10 positions match TRBD2. Germline lookup yields CDR1 DFQATT and CDR2 SNEGSKA (reference sequence). The CDR3 is made up of 15 amino acids. V lost 6 bases and J lost 1; bases outside the gene matches: 6. DNA for the CDR3: TGCAGTGCACATCGACTAGCGGGTTCCTACAATGAGCAGTTCTTC. Its protein product is CSAHRLAGSYNEQFF.

This clonotype was counted at least ten times. The rearrangement uses TRBV12-3 or TRBV12-4 and TRBJ1-5; D is uncertain. The CDR3 runs to 14 residues. The ends were cut back, 1 base at V and 3 bases at J, with 7 bases in the middle. The CDR3 bases are TGTGCCAGCAGTTTAGGGCAGATCAATCAGCCCCAGCATTTT. Protein product: CASSLGQINQPQHF.

This clonotype was counted many times. The V and J genes are TRBV29-1 and TRBJ2-7; possible D gene TRBD1, 6 bases. Trimming stripped 4 bases from V and 4 bases from J, with 11 bases between. This CDR3 region has 12 residues. From germline, CDR1 is SQVTM and CDR2 ANQGSEA. In DNA form, the CDR3 reads TGCAGCGTTGCCCGGACAGAATACGAGCAGTACTTC. Amino acids: CSVARTEYEQYF.

The chain has TRBV20-1 and TRBJ2-3; D is unresolved. Trimming left V 3 bases short and J 4 bases short, with 17 bases between. This CDR3 spans 15 amino acids. Germline V gene lookup returns CDR1 DFQATT and CDR2 SNEGSKA (reference sequence). The CDR3 reads CSARDVESPADTQYF. Here the CDR3 DNA reads TGCAGTGCTAGGGACGTGGAATCTCCCGCAGATACGCAGTATTTT.

Of note for this clonotype: A read error may explain this, as a much larger clone is one base away. The rearrangement uses TRBV2 and TRBJ2-3; no clear D. This CDR3 has 13 amino acids. Trimming cost V 4 bases and J 8 bases, with 13 bases left between them. Germline CDR1 SNHLY, CDR2 FYNNEI. CDR3 coding DNA: TGTGCCAGCAGTGGTATACTTGTTCCTACGCAGTATTTT. Amino acids: CASSGILVPTQYF.

This clonotype was observed once. The chain combines TRBV4-3 with TRBJ2-7; D is unresolved. The germline V gene has CDR1 LGHNA and CDR2 YSLEER. Trimming removed 0 bases from V and 5 bases from J, with 20 bases in between. This CDR3 contains 17 residues. In nucleotides, the CDR3 is TGCGCCAGCAGCCAAGACTTAACCGAGCGACGCGCGAACGAGCAGTACTTC. Protein sequence: CASSQDLTERRANEQYF.

The sample holds one count of this clonotype. The chain has TRBV20-1 and TRBJ2-7; 7 nucleotides line up with TRBD1. The length of the CDR3 is 13 residues. The junction had 7 bases not matched to a gene; V was cut back by 3 bases and J by 5 bases. Germline CDR1 and CDR2: DFQATT and SNEGSKA (reference sequence). CDR3 residues: CSARWQGDNEQYF. The CDR3 region has the DNA TGCAGTGCTAGGTGGCAGGGGGACAACGAGCAGTACTTC.

V and J are TRBV9 and TRBJ1-2; D unresolved. Trimming removed 3 bases from V and 2 bases from J, with 5 bases in between. From germline, CDR1 is SGDLS and CDR2 YYNGEE. This CDR3 has 12 amino acids. The CDR3 nucleotides read TGTGCCAGCAGCGGGGGAAACTATGGCTACACCTTC. Its protein is CASSGGNYGYTF.

This clonotype was counted once. A read error may explain this, as a much larger clone is one base away. Here the CDR3 omits its conserved ending phenylalanine or tryptophan, so a read error is the likely source. The chain links TRBV14 to TRBJ2-7; D remains unclear. The length of the CDR3 is 13 residues. Germline values: CDR1 SGHDN, CDR2 FVKESK. Trimming pared 4 bases from V and 2 bases from J, leaving 9 bases between. The CDR3 bases are TGTGCCAGCAGCCTCGGTCCCACCTACGAGCAGTACCTC. Protein sequence: CASSLGPTYEQYL.

In this sample, this clonotype turned up many times. CDR3 region: CASSQTIQGLAGFRSYEQYF. CDR3 DNA: TGCGCCAGCAGCCAAACCATACAGGGACTAGCGGGGTTCCGCTCCTACGAGCAGTACTTC. V usage is TRBV4-1 and J usage is TRBJ2-7; 13 nucleotides agree with TRBD2. The CDR3 spans 20 residues. The trim removed 2 bases at V and 0 bases at J, leaving 13 bases unmatched. Germline CDR1 and CDR2: MGHRA and YSYEKL.

Comments on this clonotype: A read error is possible here, since a much larger clone lies one base away. The chain carries TRBV7-9 and TRBJ2-7; TRBD2 might be the D (6 bases). The CDR3 runs 13 residues. Germline values: CDR1 SEHNR, CDR2 FQNEAQ (reference sequence). The CDR3 DNA reads TGTGCCAGCAGCTTAGCGGAGGACTACGAGCAGTCCTTC. This sequence encodes CASSLAEDYEQSF.

This clonotype was picked up a small number of times. This chain uses TRBV5-6 with TRBJ2-7; perhaps TRBD1 as D (6 bases). The germline V gene has CDR1 SGHDT and CDR2 YYEEEE. The V gene lost 1 base and the J gene lost 4 bases, with 18 bases spanning the gap. The CDR3 loop spans 16 amino acids. CDR3 sequence (DNA): TGTGCCAGCAGCTTGCCGACAGGTAGACTTACATACGAGCAGTACTTC. As protein: CASSLPTGRLTYEQYF.

There are a few counts of this clonotype. The chain joins TRBV15 to TRBJ1-4; D not certain. The germline gives CDR1 LNHNV, CDR2 YYDKDF (reference sequence). The CDR3 is made up of 16 amino acids. Trimming pared 0 bases from V and 2 bases from J, leaving 10 bases between. In DNA, the CDR3 is TGTGCCACCAGCAGAGATCTCGGAGGGACTAATGAAAAACTGTTTTTT. This encodes CATSRDLGGTNEKLFF.

This clonotype was observed at least ten times. The chain joins TRBV4-1 to TRBJ1-1; D perhaps matches TRBD1 (5 bases). Germline V gene sequence: CDR1 MGHRA, CDR2 YSYEKL. This CDR3 comprises 16 residues. V was cut by 1 base and J by 4 bases, with 16 bases left in between. This chain's CDR3 is CASSQGRALGTTEAFF. CDR3 DNA: TGCGCCAGCAGCCAAGGGCGAGCTTTGGGGACCACTGAAGCTTTCTTT.

This sequence joins TRBV3-1 and TRBJ1-2; D perhaps matches TRBD1 (5 bases). The CDR3 length is 15 residues. Germline assignment: CDR1 LGHDT and CDR2 YNNKEL (reference sequence). Trimming left V 0 bases short and J 0 bases short, with 8 bases between. CDR3 coding DNA: TGTGCCAGCAGCCAAGAGGCCAGGGCTAACTATGGCTACACCTTC. Encoded protein: CASSQEARANYGYTF.

The J gene is TRBJ2-2, the V gene TRBV27, with D maybe TRBD2 (5 bases). The CDR3 consists of 14 residues. Germline values: CDR1 MNHEY, CDR2 SMNVEV (reference sequence). V lost 3 bases, J lost 4 bases, and 9 bases lay in between. CDR3 nucleotides: TGTGCCAGCAGTTTTGGACTTTTCACCGGGGAGCTGTTTTTT. Amino acids: CASSFGLFTGELFF.

This clonotype was observed a handful of times. This may come from a read error, since a much larger clone is one base off. The CDR3 DNA sequence: TGTGCCAGCAGTTACGGAAGGATCTACGAGCAGTACTTC. Translating it yields CASSYGRIYEQYF. The chain carries TRBV6-5 and TRBJ2-7; D remains ambiguous. In germline, CDR1 is MNHEY, CDR2 SVGAGI. Trimming removed 2 bases at V and 3 bases at J, with 8 bases between. The CDR3 length is 13 residues.

This clonotype was recorded at least ten times. V and J are TRBV7-9 and TRBJ1-1; no definite D call. Trimming left V 2 bases short and J 6 bases short, with 16 bases between. The CDR3 length is 15 residues. Germline assignment: CDR1 SEHNR and CDR2 FQNEAQ (reference sequence). The CDR3 DNA follows: TGTGCCAGCAGCTTACAGGTTGGGGTTTTCGCTGAAGCTTTCTTT. Its protein is CASSLQVGVFAEAFF.

The genes are TRBV12-3 or TRBV12-4 and TRBJ1-1; D might be TRBD1 (5 bases). Trimming stripped 8 bases from V and 4 bases from J, with 17 bases between. The CDR3 contains 14 residues. In nucleotides, the CDR3 is TGTGCCAGCCAGGTCTCTTGGGGGGGCACTGAAGCTTTCTTT. It specifies CASQVSWGGTEAFF.